This T cell receptor beta chain was identified during a study of blood T cells in healthy people across ages. V lost 2 bases to trimming and J lost 2 bases, with 7 bases between them. CDR1 is MNHEY, CDR2 SMNVEV, per germline (reference sequence). This CDR3 comprises 15 residues. A minimum of 5.5 micrograms of total RNA was extracted per sample. Alongside a J-beta primer mix, a sample-barcoded 5' primer served in a second PCR lasting 7 to 11 cycles. Using its own MiXCR run on the 5' RACE reads, TCRdb lists one record per CDR3 protein. The sample yields hundreds of thousands of distinct CDR3 sequences, under 45% seen once.

The specimen sequenced was blood. J is TRBJ2-6 and V is TRBV27; no clear D. The sequence came from a man in his sixties in good health. CDR3: CASSLGSTGANVLTF. Written as DNA, the CDR3 is TGTGCCAGCAGTTTAGGGTCGACTGGGGCCAACGTCCTGACTTTC.